A single sample is the source of the 6 T cell receptor beta chains below, sequenced in a study of blood T cells in healthy people across ages. The use of a sample-barcoded 5' primer and a J-beta primer mix characterized a second PCR of roughly 6 to 11 cycles. TCRdb recomputed calls from the 5' RACE reads with MiXCR, one row per CDR3 protein. Found here are hundreds of thousands of distinct CDR3 sequences, 20% to 25% of them singletons; the top ten hold 3.6%. Sequenced sample: blood. These receptors originate from a man between 70 and 80 years old in good health.

In its sample, this clonotype was seen many times. The V gene is TRBV20-1, the J gene TRBJ2-5, with 12 bases that match TRBD1. Germline trimming cut 6 bases from V and 5 bases from J; bases unmatched to any gene: 19. The CDR3 is 18 amino acids. Germline V gives CDR1 DFQATT, CDR2 SNEGSKA (reference sequence). CDR3 region: CSAPGQGAASGYLETQYF. The DNA for the CDR3 is TGCAGTGCGCCGGGACAGGGGGCGGCTAGCGGGTATTTGGAGACCCAGTACTTC.

This clonotype occurred a few times. The gene calls are TRBV20-1 and TRBJ2-3; D not resolved. Germline V CDR1 and CDR2: DFQATT, SNEGSKA (reference sequence). V was cut by 7 bases and J by 4 bases, with 9 bases left in between. CDR3 length: 11 amino acids. For the CDR3, the DNA is TGCAGTGTTGAGCGATCAGATACGCAGTATTTT. Translated, it gives CSVERSDTQYF.

This clonotype was detected ten times or more. The rearrangement joins TRBV9 to TRBJ2-1, with D possibly matching TRBD1 (5 bases). CDR3 length: 14 residues. The V gene's germline CDR1 is SGDLS and CDR2 YYNGEE. Trimming pared 0 bases from V and 8 bases from J, leaving 12 bases between. The CDR3 region is CASSVGGEPYEQFF. The CDR3 region has the DNA TGTGCCAGCAGCGTAGGGGGCGAACCCTATGAGCAGTTCTTC.

This clonotype was seen many times. The rearrangement links TRBV28 to TRBJ2-7, with D tentatively TRBD2 (6 bases). Germline V CDR1 and CDR2: MDHEN, SYDVKM. The CDR3 extends over 16 amino acids. V was pared by 3 bases and J by 0 bases, with 15 bases between. The CDR3 nucleotides are TGTGCCAGCAGTTTTACGCTAAGCGGGCTCTCCTACGAGCAGTACTTC. This sequence encodes CASSFTLSGLSYEQYF.

The rearrangement joins TRBV4-1 to TRBJ2-1; D is possibly TRBD2 (5 bases). Germline CDR1 MGHRA, CDR2 YSYEKL. The CDR3 totals 14 residues. V shed 1 base and J shed 9 bases, with 13 bases lying between them. Here the CDR3 reads CASSQVILAGEQFF. The CDR3 bases are TGCGCCAGCAGCCAAGTAATTCTAGCCGGTGAGCAGTTCTTC.

V and J are TRBV20-1 and TRBJ2-1; D is unclear. The germline V gene encodes CDR1 DFQATT and CDR2 SNEGSKA (reference sequence). V was shortened by 1 base and J by 3 bases, with 16 bases between the two germline ends. This CDR3 contains 16 residues. The CDR3 sequence: CSARVSEPRDYNEQFF. CDR3 bases: TGCAGTGCTAGAGTGTCGGAGCCTAGAGACTACAATGAGCAGTTCTTC.